These 10 T cell receptor beta chains originate from one sample sequenced in a study of monozygotic twins with inflammatory bowel disease. TCRdb reprocessed the 5' RACE reads and stores each CDR3 protein as one record, lacking DNA. The repertoire table contains about 210,000 distinct CDR3 sequences. Material: blood. Receptors were obtained from a human donor with ulcerative colitis or Crohn's disease, or a healthy co-twin of an affected twin (not recorded which).

This chain uses TRBV5-6 with TRBJ1-1; TCRdb's D call of TRBD1 is untestable without DNA. CDR1 SGHDT and CDR2 YYEEEE come from the germline V gene. The CDR3 loop spans 15 amino acids. The CDR3: CASSSTWAGGTEAFF.

The CDR3 loop is CASSLAFRGGTEAFF. The V and J genes are TRBV7-2 and TRBJ1-1; TCRdb indicates TRBD1, and absent DNA this call remains unverified. Germline loops: CDR1 SGHTA, CDR2 FQGNSA. This CDR3 region has 15 residues.

The rearrangement links TRBV7-2 to TRBJ1-6; the D call of TRBD1 rests on TCRdb alone, since no DNA is present to check it. CDR1 and CDR2 (germline): SGHTA, FQGNSA. The CDR3 runs 15 residues. CDR3 in amino acids: CASSQRTGSNSPLHF.

The rearrangement joins TRBV18 to TRBJ2-2; TCRdb returns TRBD2, unconfirmable since there is no DNA. Germline CDR1 reads KGHSH; CDR2 reads LQKENI. The CDR3 covers 14 residues. The CDR3 loop reads CASSLWRDTGELFF. Full variable domain (remainder filled in from reference TRBV18 and TRBJ2-2): NAGVMQNPRHLVRRRGQEARLRCSPMKGHSHVYWYRQLPEEGLKFMVYLQKENIIDESGMPKERFSAEFPKEGPSILRIQQVVRGDSAAYFCASSLWRDTGELFFGEGSRLTVL.

This sequence joins TRBV28 and TRBJ2-3; the TCRdb call, TRBD2, lacks DNA for checking. The CDR3 runs to 15 residues. CDR1 and CDR2 from the germline V gene are MDHEN and SYDVKM. CDR3 residues: CASSSAGGPLDTQYF.

The chain uses TRBV12-3 or TRBV12-4 and TRBJ1-5. The CDR3 covers 14 residues. The chain's CDR3 is CASSLAIPNQPQHF.

The J gene is TRBJ1-5, the V gene TRBV4-3; TCRdb reports TRBD1, a call that lacks DNA to check it against. This CDR3 spans 15 amino acids. CDR1 and CDR2 from the germline V gene are LGHNA and YSLEER. The CDR3 region is CASSQERGSNQPQHF.

V usage is TRBV20-1 and J usage is TRBJ1-1; TCRdb proposes TRBD1, but this gene call is untestable without DNA. Germline lookup yields CDR1 DFQATT and CDR2 SNEGSKA (reference sequence). CDR3 length: 13 residues. The CDR3 spells CSATGGSGTEAFF.

The chain couples TRBV20-1 to TRBJ2-7. CDR1 DFQATT and CDR2 SNEGSKA come from the germline V gene (reference sequence). This CDR3 is 14 amino acids long. CDR3 protein: CSARDLDRSYEQYF.

V usage is TRBV9 and J usage is TRBJ2-1; TCRdb selects TRBD1, and the lack of DNA leaves this call unchecked. CDR1 SGDLS and CDR2 YYNGEE come from the germline V gene. This CDR3 region has 16 residues. This CDR3 is CASSSKEGTIDNEQFF.